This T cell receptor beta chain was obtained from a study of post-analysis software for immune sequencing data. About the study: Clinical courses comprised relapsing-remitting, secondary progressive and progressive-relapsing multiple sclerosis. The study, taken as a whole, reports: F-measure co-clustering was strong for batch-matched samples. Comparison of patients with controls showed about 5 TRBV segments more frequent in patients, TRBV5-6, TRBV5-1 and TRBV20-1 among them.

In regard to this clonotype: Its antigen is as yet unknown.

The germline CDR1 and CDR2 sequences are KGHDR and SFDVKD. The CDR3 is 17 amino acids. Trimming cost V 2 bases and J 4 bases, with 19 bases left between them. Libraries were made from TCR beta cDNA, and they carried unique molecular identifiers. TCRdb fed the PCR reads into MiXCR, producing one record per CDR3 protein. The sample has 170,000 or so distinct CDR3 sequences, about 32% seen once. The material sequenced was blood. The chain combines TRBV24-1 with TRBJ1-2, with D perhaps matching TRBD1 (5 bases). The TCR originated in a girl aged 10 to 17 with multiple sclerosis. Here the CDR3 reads CATSDSDPTANRYGYTF. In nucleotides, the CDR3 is TGTGCCACCAGTGATTCGGACCCGACAGCGAACCGCTATGGCTACACCTTC.